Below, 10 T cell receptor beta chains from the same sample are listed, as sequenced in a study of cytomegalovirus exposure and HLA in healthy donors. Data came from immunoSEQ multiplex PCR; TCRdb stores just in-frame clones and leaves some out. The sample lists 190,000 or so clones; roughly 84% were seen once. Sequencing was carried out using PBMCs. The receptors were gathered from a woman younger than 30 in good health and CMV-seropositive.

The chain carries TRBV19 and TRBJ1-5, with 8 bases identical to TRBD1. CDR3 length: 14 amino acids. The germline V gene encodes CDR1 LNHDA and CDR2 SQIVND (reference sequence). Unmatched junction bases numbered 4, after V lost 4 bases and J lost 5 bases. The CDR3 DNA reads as TGTGCCAGTAGTACGGACAGGGACTATCAGCCCCAGCATTTT. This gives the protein CASSTDRDYQPQHF.

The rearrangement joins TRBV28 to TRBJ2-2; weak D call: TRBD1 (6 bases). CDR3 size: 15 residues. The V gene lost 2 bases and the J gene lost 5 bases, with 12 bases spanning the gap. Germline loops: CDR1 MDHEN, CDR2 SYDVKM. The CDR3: CASSLDSGQTGELFF. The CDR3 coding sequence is TGTGCCAGCAGTTTAGATTCCGGACAGACCGGGGAGCTGTTTTTT.

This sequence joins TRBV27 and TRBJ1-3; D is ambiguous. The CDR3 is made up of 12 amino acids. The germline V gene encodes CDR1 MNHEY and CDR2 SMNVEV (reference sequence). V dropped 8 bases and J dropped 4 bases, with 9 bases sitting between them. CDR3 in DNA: TGTGCCAGCGGGCCTGTCGGAAACACCATATATTTT. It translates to CASGPVGNTIYF.

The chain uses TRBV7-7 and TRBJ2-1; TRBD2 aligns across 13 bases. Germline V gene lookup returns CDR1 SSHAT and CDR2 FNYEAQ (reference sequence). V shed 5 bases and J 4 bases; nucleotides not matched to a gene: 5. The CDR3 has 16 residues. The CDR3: CASSQTSGGLYNEQFF. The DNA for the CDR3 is TGTGCCAGCAGCCAGACTAGCGGGGGGTTATACAATGAGCAGTTCTTC.

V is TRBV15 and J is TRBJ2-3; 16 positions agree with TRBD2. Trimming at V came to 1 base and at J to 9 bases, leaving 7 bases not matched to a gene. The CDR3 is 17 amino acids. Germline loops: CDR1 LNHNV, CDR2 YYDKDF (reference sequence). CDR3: CATSRGIGTSGGATQYF. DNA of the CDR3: TGTGCCACCAGCAGAGGAATCGGGACTAGCGGGGGGGCCACGCAGTATTTT.

The CDR3, as DNA: TGTGCCAGCATTGACAGGGGTTCCTACAATGAGCAGTTCTTC. This encodes CASIDRGSYNEQFF. This chain uses TRBV6-6 with TRBJ2-1; 8 nucleotides line up with TRBD1. CDR1 is MNHNY, CDR2 SVGAGI, per germline (reference sequence). The ends lost 7 bases at V and 1 base at J; junction bases unmatched: 3. The CDR3 covers 14 residues.

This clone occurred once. The CDR3 DNA sequence: TGTGCCAGCAGTCGATTGTCGGACAGCGACTTCCAAGAGACCCAGTACTTC. It encodes CASSRLSDSDFQETQYF. This chain connects TRBV27 to TRBJ2-5, with D possibly being TRBD1 (6 bases). V lost 5 bases and J 1 base, leaving 20 bases between the germline ends. This CDR3 has 17 amino acids. Looked up from germline, CDR1 is MNHEY and CDR2 is SMNVEV (reference sequence).

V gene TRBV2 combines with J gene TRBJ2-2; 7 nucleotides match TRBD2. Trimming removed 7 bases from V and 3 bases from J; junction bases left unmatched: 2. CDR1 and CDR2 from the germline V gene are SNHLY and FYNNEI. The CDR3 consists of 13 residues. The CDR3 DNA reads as TGTGCCAGCAAGCGGGGAGACACCGGGGAGCTGTTTTTT. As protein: CASKRGDTGELFF.

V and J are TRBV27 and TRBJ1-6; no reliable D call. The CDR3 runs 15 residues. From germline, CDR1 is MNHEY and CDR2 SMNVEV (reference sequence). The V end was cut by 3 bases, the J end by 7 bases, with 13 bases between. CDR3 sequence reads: CASSFGPGQNSPLHF. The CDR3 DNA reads TGTGCCAGCAGTTTCGGTCCGGGTCAAAATTCACCCCTCCACTTT.

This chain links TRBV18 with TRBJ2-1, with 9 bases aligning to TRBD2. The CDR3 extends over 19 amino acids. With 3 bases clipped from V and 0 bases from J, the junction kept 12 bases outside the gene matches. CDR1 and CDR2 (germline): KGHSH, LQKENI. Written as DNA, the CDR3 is TGTGCCAGCTCACCCCTCCCCTCTAGCGGGGCAATCTCCTACAATGAGCAGTTCTTC. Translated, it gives CASSPLPSSGAISYNEQFF.